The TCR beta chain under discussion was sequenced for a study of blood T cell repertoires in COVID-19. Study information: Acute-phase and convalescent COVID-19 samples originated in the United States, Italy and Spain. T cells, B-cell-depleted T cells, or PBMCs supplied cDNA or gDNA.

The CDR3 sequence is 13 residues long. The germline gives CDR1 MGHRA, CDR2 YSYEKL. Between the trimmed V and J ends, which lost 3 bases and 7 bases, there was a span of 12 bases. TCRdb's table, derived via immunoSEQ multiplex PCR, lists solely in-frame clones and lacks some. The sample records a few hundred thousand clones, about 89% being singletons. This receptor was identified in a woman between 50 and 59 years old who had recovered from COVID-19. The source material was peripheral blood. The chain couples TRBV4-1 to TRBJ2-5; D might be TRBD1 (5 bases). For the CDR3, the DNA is TGCGCCAGCAGCCAGAACAGGTTAGGGACCCAGTACTTC. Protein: CASSQNRLGTQYF.